This T cell receptor beta chain was obtained from a study of blood T cell repertoires in COVID-19. About the study: Sources were T cells, B-cell-depleted T cells, or PBMCs; the material itself was cDNA or gDNA.

Seattle patients were enrolled while actively infected and followed longitudinally. Looked up from germline, CDR1 is KGHSH and CDR2 is LQKENI. V gave up 1 base and J gave up 1 base, with 11 bases separating them. The CDR3 consists of 16 residues. In the original analysis: Amplification of reference gene primers provided the estimated nucleated cell counts. TCRdb keeps only in-frame clones here, not all; method: immunoSEQ multiplex PCR. The V and J calls and clone size were taken over from that table, and D and trimming were inferred from the DNA. This table holds some 110,000 clones, around 80% found once.

The rearrangement joins TRBV18 to TRBJ1-5, with D unclear. The sequence was collected from an older man with COVID-19, enrolled during active disease. The sequencing input was peripheral blood. CDR3 sequence: CASSPRPTGSNQPQHF. CDR3 bases: TGTGCCAGCTCACCACGGCCCACCGGGAGCAATCAGCCCCAGCATTTT.